The 7 T cell receptor beta chains below were found in one sample sequenced in a study of shared clonotypes between healthy human individuals. Sequencing used immunoSEQ multiplex PCR; TCRdb keeps in-frame clones, though not all of them. This sample has about 2 million clones, with 85% to 95% found just once. CD45RO-negative cells were positively selected for CCR7, leaving out terminally differentiated effector memory CD45RA+ cells. The specimen sequenced was naive CD8+ T cells sorted from blood. These receptors came from a man aged 18 to 35 in good health.

This chain connects TRBV10-3 to TRBJ1-4; D is undetermined. The CDR3 spans 14 residues. The germline V gene has CDR1 ENHRY and CDR2 SYGVKD. V lost 2 bases and J lost 4, with 8 bases in between. The CDR3 DNA reads as TGTGCCATCAGTGAGACACCTAATAATGAAAAACTGTTTTTT. Amino acids: CAISETPNNEKLFF.

The chain links TRBV7-8 to TRBJ1-5; D not resolved. The CDR3 is made up of 15 amino acids. Trimming cost V 3 bases and J 7 bases, with 16 bases left between them. Germline V gives CDR1 SGHVS, CDR2 FQNEAQ. As DNA, the CDR3 is TGTGCCAGCAGCTTGGGAGGTCCTGGAGGACAGCCCCAGCATTTT. It encodes CASSLGGPGGQPQHF.

This chain connects TRBV6-6 to TRBJ2-4; D not certain. Germline V lookup: CDR1 MNHNY, CDR2 SVGAGI (reference sequence). This CDR3 contains 12 residues. V was clipped by 4 bases and J by 5 bases, with 6 bases between them. The CDR3 sequence is CASSSPENIQYF. The DNA for the CDR3 is TGTGCCAGCAGTTCCCCGGAAAACATTCAGTACTTC.

This chain connects TRBV5-1 to TRBJ1-2, with 7 bases that match TRBD1. The CDR3 runs to 12 residues. The germline gives CDR1 SGHRS, CDR2 YFSETQ. V trimming: 4 bases; J trimming: 4 bases; junction bases outside the gene matches: 1. The CDR3 reads CASSRDSYGYTF. The CDR3 coding sequence is TGCGCCAGCAGCCGGGACAGCTATGGCTACACCTTC.

The gene calls are TRBV7-8 and TRBJ2-1; 11 bases agree with TRBD2. Germline V gene data show CDR1 as SGHVS and CDR2 as FQNEAQ. The CDR3 has 19 amino acids. The V gene end was trimmed by 5 bases and the J gene end by 2 bases; junction bases not matched to a gene: 14. DNA of the CDR3: TGTGCCAGCAGCCCGGGACTAGCGGAGCCCGGGGTTGCCTACAATGAGCAGTTCTTC. It specifies CASSPGLAEPGVAYNEQFF.

The chain has TRBV9 and TRBJ2-1; the match to TRBD2 covers 9 bases. The V gene end was trimmed by 2 bases and the J gene end by 7 bases; junction bases not matched to a gene: 7. This CDR3 region has 15 residues. Germline values: CDR1 SGDLS, CDR2 YYNGEE. CDR3 loop: CASSVQAGGWNEQFF. CDR3 DNA sequence: TGTGCCAGCAGCGTTCAAGCGGGGGGTTGGAATGAGCAGTTCTTC.

V gene TRBV7-9 combines with J gene TRBJ2-7, with D perhaps matching TRBD2 (5 bases). V was trimmed by 5 bases and J by 3 bases, leaving 11 bases between them. CDR1 is SEHNR, CDR2 FQNEAQ, per germline (reference sequence). This CDR3 spans 13 amino acids. The CDR3 DNA follows: TGTGCCAGCAGCCGGGTGGACTTCTACGAGCAGTACTTC. It yields the protein CASSRVDFYEQYF.